This T cell receptor (beta chain) was captured in a study of radiotherapy plus CTLA-4 blockade in lung cancer (dated by TCRdb to the late 2010s). At the level of the whole study: Among the enrolled patients, roughly 19% had an objective response, and 31% reached disease control. General conclusions and limits of the study: Increased serum interferon-beta after radiation, together with early dynamic changes in blood T cell clones, were reported to be the strongest predictors of response. After treatment with radiotherapy and ipilimumab, TCR clones that originated in tumors expanded in peripheral blood.

Library preparation employed the immunoSEQ multiplex PCR assay. TCRdb took over this immuneACCESS table, retaining in-frame rearrangements with V and J assigned. Such tables are incomplete; in checked studies, under half of the missing clones stem from an unresolved V gene, and the remainder is unexplained. This sample comprises 70,000 to 95,000 clones, about 88% of them detected only once. The ten largest clones capture over 15% of the sample. Focal radiation therapy combined with CTLA-4 blockade (ipilimumab) was tested in patients with chemo-refractory metastatic non-small-cell lung cancer. About this clone itself: Its recognized antigen is unknown. No much larger clone is present one base from it, and per-base qualities are unavailable.

As encoded in the germline V gene, CDR1 is SGDLS while CDR2 is YYNGEE. The CDR3, cysteine through phenylalanine, is 14 amino acids long. Here the CDR3 DNA is all that survives: 42 bases in frame from base 1. Ends trimmed: V by 3 bases, J by 8 bases; bases unmatched to a gene: 7. The sequence links TRBV9 to TRBJ1-2; 10 of the junction bases match TRBD1. Specimen: peripheral blood, collected from a patient treated with radiotherapy plus ipilimumab. This TCR was recovered from a human donor with non-small cell lung cancer that progressed on radiotherapy plus ipilimumab. CDR3 sequence: CASSGGGQGLGYTF. DNA sequence: TGTGCCAGCAGCGGAGGGGGACAGGGGCTCGGCTACACCTTC.